This TCR beta chain was profiled in a study of cytomegalovirus exposure and HLA in healthy donors. Notes on the study in general: Reports described diagnosis of cytomegalovirus status by the classifier as highly specific and sensitive.

A remark on this clone: The antigen is undetermined.

The PCR made use of 60 Vbeta and 13 Jbeta primers. TCRdb's copy holds only in-frame clones and misses some; the assay was immunoSEQ multiplex PCR. The sample includes approximately 150,000 clones, 55% to 75% of them seen just once. The CDR3 extends over 16 amino acids. Germline V gene lookup returns CDR1 SGHTA and CDR2 FQGNSA. V lost 10 bases and J lost 1, with 17 bases in between. The chain has TRBV7-2 and TRBJ2-6, with a tentative D call TRBD2 (5 bases). This sequence was found in a woman in her sixties in good health and CMV-seropositive. The sequenced sample consisted of PBMCs. The CDR3 DNA sequence: TGTGCCACGACCGGGAACACTAATTCTGGGGCCAACGTCCTGACTTTC. Protein product: CATTGNTNSGANVLTF.